The entry below gives a single T cell receptor (beta chain) sequence along with its context. The data originate from a study of blood T cell repertoires in COVID-19. CDR1 SGHRS and CDR2 YFSETQ come from the germline V gene. The CDR3 is 14 amino acids. Trimming took 1 base from V and 6 from J; bases not matched to a gene: 4. Assay: immunoSEQ multiplex PCR; the TCRdb copy retains only in-frame clones and omits some. The table lists about 240,000 clones, 83% of them singletons. Sequenced input: PBMCs or T cells enriched from blood (not recorded which). The TCR was taken from a woman aged 40 to 50 who had been exposed to COVID-19. This chain uses TRBV5-1 with TRBJ2-1; 7 bases fit TRBD1. This chain's CDR3 is CASSLLPGGNEQFF. The CDR3 nucleotides are TGCGCCAGCAGCTTGTTACCAGGGGGCAATGAGCAGTTCTTC. Filled out from reference TRBV5-1 and TRBJ2-1, the complete variable domain reads KAGVTQTPRYLIKTRGQQVTLSCSPISGHRSVSWYQQTPGQGLQFLFEYFSETQRNKGNFPGRFSGRQFSNSRSEMNVSTLELGDSALYLCASSLLPGGNEQFFGPGTRLTVL.